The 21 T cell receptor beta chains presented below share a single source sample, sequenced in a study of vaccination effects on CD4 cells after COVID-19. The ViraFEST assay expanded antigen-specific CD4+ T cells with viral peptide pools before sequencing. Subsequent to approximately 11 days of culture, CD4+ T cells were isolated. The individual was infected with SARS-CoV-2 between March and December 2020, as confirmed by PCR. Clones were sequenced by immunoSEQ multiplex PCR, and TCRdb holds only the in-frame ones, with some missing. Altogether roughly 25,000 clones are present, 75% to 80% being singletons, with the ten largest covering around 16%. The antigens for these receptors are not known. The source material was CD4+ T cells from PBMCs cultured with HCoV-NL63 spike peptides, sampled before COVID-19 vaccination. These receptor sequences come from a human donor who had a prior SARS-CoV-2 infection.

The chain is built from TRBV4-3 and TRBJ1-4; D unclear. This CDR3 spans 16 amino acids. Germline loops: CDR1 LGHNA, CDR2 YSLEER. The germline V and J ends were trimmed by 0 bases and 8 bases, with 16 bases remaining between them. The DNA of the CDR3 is TGCGCCAGCAGCCAAGATCCGCCCGGCTTGAGGGAAAAACTGTTTTTT. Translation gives CASSQDPPGLREKLFF.

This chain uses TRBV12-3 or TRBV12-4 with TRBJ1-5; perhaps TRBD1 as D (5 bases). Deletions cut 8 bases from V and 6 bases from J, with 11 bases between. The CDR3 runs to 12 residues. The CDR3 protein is CASGGRFQPQHF. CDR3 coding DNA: TGTGCCAGCGGGGGACGTTTTCAGCCCCAGCATTTT.

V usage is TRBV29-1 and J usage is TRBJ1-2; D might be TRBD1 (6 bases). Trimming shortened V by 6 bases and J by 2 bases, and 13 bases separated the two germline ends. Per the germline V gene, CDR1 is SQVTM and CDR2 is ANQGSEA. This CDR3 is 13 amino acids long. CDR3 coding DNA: TGCAGCGTCGGGGACACCCGAAACTATGGCTACACCTTC. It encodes CSVGDTRNYGYTF. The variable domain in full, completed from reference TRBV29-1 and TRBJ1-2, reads SAVISQKPSRDICQRGTSLTIQCQVDSQVTMMFWYRQQPGQSLTLIATANQGSEATYESGFVIDKFPISRPNLTFSTLTVSNMSPEDSSIYLCSVGDTRNYGYTFGSGTRLTVV.

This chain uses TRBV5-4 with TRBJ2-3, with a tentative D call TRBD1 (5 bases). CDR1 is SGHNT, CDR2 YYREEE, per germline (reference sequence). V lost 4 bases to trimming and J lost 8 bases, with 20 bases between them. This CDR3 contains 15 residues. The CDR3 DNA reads TGTGCCAGCAGCAAGGCGGCTGGCCGTGGGGCTACGCAGTATTTT. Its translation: CASSKAAGRGATQYF.

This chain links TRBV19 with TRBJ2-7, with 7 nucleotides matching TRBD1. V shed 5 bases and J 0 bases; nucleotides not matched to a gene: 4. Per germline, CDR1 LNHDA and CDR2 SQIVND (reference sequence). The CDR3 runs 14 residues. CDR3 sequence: CASSDRASSYEQYF. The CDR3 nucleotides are TGTGCCAGTAGTGACAGGGCGAGCTCCTACGAGCAGTACTTC.

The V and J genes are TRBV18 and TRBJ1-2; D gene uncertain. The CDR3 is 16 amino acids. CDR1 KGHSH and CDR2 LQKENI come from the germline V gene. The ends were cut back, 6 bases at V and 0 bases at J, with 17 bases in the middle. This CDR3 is CASSYSRGLANYGYTF. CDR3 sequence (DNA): TGTGCCAGCTCCTACTCACGGGGTTTGGCTAACTATGGCTACACCTTC.

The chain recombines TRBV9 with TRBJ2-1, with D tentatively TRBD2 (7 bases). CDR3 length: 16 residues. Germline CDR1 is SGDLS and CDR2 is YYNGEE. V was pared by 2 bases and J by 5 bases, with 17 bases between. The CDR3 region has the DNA TGTGCCAGCAGCGTCTCGGGGGGCCCGCCAAACAATGAGCAGTTCTTC. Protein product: CASSVSGGPPNNEQFF.

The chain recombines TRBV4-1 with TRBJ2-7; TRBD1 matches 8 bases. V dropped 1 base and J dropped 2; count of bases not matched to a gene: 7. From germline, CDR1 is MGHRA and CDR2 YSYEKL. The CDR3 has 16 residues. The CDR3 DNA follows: TGCGCCAGCAGCCAAGGACCCAGGGGGCGCCCCTACGAGCAGTACTTC. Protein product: CASSQGPRGRPYEQYF.

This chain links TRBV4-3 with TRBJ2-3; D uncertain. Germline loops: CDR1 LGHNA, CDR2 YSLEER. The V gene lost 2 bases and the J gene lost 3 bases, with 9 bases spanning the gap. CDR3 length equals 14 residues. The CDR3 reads CASSQWLGTDTQYF. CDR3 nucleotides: TGCGCCAGCAGCCAATGGTTGGGTACAGATACGCAGTATTTT.

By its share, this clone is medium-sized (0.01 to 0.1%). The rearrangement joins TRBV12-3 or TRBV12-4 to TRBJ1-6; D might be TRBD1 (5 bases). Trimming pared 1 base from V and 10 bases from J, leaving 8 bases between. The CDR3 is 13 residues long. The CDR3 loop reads CASSLEQASPLHF. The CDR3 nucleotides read TGTGCCAGCAGTTTAGAACAGGCATCACCCCTCCACTTT.

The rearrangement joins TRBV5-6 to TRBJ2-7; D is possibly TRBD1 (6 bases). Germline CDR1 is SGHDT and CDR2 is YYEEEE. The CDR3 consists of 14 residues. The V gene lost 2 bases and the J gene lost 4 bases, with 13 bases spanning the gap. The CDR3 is CASSFTGTKYEQYF. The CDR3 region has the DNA TGTGCCAGCAGCTTCACAGGGACAAAGTACGAGCAGTACTTC.

The CDR3 nucleotides are TGTGCCAGCAGCTTGGAGGGACCGGGCGCGGGAGTCACTGAAGCTTTCTTT. Protein product: CASSLEGPGAGVTEAFF. The chain is built from TRBV5-4 and TRBJ1-1; D may be TRBD1 (5 bases). V lost 0 bases to trimming and J lost 4 bases, with 19 bases between them. The V gene's germline CDR1 is SGHNT and CDR2 YYREEE (reference sequence). The CDR3 loop spans 17 amino acids.

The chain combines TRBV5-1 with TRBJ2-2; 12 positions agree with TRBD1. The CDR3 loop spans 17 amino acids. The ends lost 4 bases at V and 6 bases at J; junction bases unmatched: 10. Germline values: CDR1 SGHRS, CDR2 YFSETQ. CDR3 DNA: TGCGCCAGCAGCCGGGGGACAGGGGGCGCGGAGGCCGGGGAGCTGTTTTTT. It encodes CASSRGTGGAEAGELFF.

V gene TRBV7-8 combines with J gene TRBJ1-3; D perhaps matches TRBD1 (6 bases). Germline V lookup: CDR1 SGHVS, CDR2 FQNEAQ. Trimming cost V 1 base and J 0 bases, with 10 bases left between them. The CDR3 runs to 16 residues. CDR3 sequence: CASSLGGPNSGNTIYF. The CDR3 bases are TGTGCCAGCAGCTTAGGGGGGCCTAACTCTGGAAACACCATATATTTT.

CDR3 coding DNA: TGTGCCAGCTCACCACCGTTCCAGGGGCGGGACACCATATATTTT. Translating gives CASSPPFQGRDTIYF. The rearrangement uses TRBV18 and TRBJ1-3; TRBD1 might be the D (6 bases). The CDR3 loop spans 15 amino acids. Germline V gene sequence: CDR1 KGHSH, CDR2 LQKENI. V was cut by 0 bases and J by 8 bases, with 14 bases left in between.

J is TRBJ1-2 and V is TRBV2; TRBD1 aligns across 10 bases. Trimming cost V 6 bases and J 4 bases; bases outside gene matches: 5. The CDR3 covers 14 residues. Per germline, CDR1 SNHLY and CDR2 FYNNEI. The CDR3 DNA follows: TGTGCCAGCAGCCGGGACAGGGGCTCCTATGGCTACACCTTC. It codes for CASSRDRGSYGYTF.

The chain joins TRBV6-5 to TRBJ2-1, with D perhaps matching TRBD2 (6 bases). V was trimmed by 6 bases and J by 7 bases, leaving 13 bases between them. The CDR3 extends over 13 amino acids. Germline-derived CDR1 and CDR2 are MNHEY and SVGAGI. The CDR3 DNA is TGTGCCAGCAGCTCGGTTGGGGGGAATGAGCAGTTCTTC. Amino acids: CASSSVGGNEQFF.

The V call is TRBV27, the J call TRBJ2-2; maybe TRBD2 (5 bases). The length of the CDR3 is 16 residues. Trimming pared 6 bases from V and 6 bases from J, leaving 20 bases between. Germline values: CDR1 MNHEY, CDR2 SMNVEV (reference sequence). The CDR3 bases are TGTGCCAGCAGCCGACCTGGGTTGGAGAGGGCCGGGGAGCTGTTTTTT. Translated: CASSRPGLERAGELFF.

The DNA of the CDR3 is TGCGCCAGCAGCTTGATACAAGAGACCCAGTACTTC. It translates to CASSLIQETQYF. The chain carries TRBV5-1 and TRBJ2-5; D gene ambiguous. The CDR3 covers 12 residues. CDR1 and CDR2 from the germline V gene are SGHRS and YFSETQ. With 1 base removed from V and 2 bases from J, the gap between germline ends came to 3 bases.

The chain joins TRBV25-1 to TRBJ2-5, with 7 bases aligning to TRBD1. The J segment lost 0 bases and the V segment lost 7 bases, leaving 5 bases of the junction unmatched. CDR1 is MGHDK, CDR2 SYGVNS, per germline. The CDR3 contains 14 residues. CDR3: CASKKGQNQETQYF. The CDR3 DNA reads TGTGCCAGCAAAAAGGGACAGAACCAAGAGACCCAGTACTTC.

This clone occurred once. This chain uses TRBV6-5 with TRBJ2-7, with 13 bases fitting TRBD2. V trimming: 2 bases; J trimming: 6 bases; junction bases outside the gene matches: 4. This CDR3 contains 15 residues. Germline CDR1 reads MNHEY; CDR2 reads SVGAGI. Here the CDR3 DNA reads TGTGCCAGCAGTTACGAGACTAGCGGGAGGCGCGAGCAGTACTTC. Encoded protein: CASSYETSGRREQYF.